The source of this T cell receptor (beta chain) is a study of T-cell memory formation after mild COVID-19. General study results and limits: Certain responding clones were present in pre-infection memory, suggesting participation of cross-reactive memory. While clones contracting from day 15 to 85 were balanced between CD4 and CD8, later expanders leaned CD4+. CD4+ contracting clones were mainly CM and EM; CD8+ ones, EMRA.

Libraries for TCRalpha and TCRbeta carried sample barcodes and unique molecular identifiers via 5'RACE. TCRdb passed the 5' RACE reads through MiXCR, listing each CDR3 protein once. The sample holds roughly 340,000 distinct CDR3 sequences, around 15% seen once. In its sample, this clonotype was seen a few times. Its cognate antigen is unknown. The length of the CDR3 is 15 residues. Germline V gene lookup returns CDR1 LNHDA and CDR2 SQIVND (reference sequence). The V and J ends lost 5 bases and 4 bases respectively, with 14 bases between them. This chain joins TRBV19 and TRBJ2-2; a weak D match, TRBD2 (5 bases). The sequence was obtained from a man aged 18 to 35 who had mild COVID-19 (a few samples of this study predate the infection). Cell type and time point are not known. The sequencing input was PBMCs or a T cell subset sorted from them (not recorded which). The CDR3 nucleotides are TGTGCCAGTAGTCCGGACTTGTCGGGCACCGGGGAGCTGTTTTTT. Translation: CASSPDLSGTGELFF.